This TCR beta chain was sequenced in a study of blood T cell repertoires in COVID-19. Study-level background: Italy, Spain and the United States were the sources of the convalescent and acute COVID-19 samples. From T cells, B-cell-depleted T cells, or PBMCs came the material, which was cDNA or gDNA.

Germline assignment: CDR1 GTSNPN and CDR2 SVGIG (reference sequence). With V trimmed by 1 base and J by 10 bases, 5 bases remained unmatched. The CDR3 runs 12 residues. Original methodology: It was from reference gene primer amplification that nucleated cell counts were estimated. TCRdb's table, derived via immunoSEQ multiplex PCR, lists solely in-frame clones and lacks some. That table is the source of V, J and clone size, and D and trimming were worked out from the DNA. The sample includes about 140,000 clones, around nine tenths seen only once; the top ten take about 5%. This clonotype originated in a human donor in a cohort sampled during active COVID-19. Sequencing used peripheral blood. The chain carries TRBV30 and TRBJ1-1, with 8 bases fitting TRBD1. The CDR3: CAWSDRGGVAFF. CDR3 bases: TGTGCCTGGAGTGACAGGGGGGGGGTAGCTTTCTTT.